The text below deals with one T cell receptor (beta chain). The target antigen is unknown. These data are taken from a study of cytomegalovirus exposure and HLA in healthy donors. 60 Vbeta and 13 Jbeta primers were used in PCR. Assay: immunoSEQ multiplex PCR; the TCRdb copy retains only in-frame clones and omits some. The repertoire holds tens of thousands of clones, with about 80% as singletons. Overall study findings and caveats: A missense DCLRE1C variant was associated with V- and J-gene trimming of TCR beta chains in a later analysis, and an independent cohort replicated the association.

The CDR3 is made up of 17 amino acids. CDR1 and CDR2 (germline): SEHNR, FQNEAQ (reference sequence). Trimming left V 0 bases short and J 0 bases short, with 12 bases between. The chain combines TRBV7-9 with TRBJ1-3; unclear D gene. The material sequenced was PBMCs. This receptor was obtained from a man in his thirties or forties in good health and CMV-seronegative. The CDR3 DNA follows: TGTGCCAGCAGCTTAGCGCAGGCCGGATTCTCTGGAAACACCATATATTTT. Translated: CASSLAQAGFSGNTIYF.